A selection of T cell receptor beta chains follows, all from one sample in a study of shared clonotypes between healthy human individuals. Clones were read by immunoSEQ multiplex PCR, and TCRdb kept only the in-frame ones, dropping some. The sample has over 2 million clones; 95% are singletons. Sequenced material: naive CD4+ T cells sorted from blood. Every receptor here comes from a man between 18 and 29 years old in good health. Both conserved end residues are part of each CDR3. D genes are given only for firm matches. Not all rows give a size; the values are once, few, many and, for expanded clones, a class.

j_call | v_call | clone_size | d_call | cdr3_nt | cdr3_aa
TRBJ1-5 | TRBV7-9 | - | - | TGTGCCAGCAGCTTACCTGGACTGGGTCAGCCCCAGCATTTT | CASSLPGLGQPQHF
TRBJ1-4 | TRBV7-2 | - | - | TGTGCCAGCAGCTTAGCTTATACAGCAACTAATGAAAAACTGTTTTTT | CASSLAYTATNEKLFF
TRBJ2-1 | TRBV10-1 | - | TRBD2 | TGCGCCAGCAGTCCCGGGACTAGGCAGTTCTTC | CASSPGTRQFF
TRBJ1-6 | TRBV7-2 | - | - | TGTGCCAGCAGCTTAAATCCCCAGGGGACTAATTCACCCCTCCACTTT | CASSLNPQGTNSPLHF
TRBJ1-2 | TRBV7-6 | - | - | TGTGCCAGCTACTCGCAGAGAGTGGCTATATTCTTATGTGCTAACTATGGCTACACCTTC | CASYSQRVAIFLCANYGYTF
TRBJ2-3 | TRBV7-9 | - | TRBD2 | TGTGCCAGCCGCTCTAGCGGAGCCACAGATACGCAGTATTTT | CASRSSGATDTQYF
TRBJ2-2 | TRBV5-1 | - | - | TGCGCCAGCAGCTTGCTTGGGCCCAGGGACACCGGGGAGCTGTTTTTT | CASSLLGPRDTGELFF
TRBJ1-2 | TRBV5-6 | - | TRBD1 | TGTGCCAGCAGCTTCCGACAGGGGGCCTCGGGTAACTATGGCTACACCTTC | CASSFRQGASGNYGYTF
TRBJ2-7 | TRBV2 | - | - | TGTGCCAGCAGTGGGTCAGCGGCCGCCTACGAGCAGTACTTC | CASSGSAAAYEQYF
TRBJ2-3 | TRBV5-1 | - | - | TGCGCCAGCAGCTTGGTTTCAGGGTCTAGCACAGATACGCAGTATTTT | CASSLVSGSSTDTQYF
TRBJ1-4 | TRBV10-3 | - | - | TGTGCCATCAGCCAAAGGGGGAATGAAAAACTGTTTTTT | CAISQRGNEKLFF
TRBJ1-4 | TRBV30 | once | - | TGTGCCTGGAGACGGATAAATGAAAAACTGTTTTTT | CAWRRINEKLFF
TRBJ2-2 | TRBV6-1 | - | - | TGTGCCAGCCATAGCGGAAACACCGGGGAGCTGTTTTTT | CASHSGNTGELFF
TRBJ1-3 | TRBV19 | - | TRBD1 | TGTGCCAGTAGTAAACAGGGGCGAAACACCATATATTTT | CASSKQGRNTIYF
TRBJ1-6 | TRBV6-1 | - | - | TGTGCCAGCAGTGAAAGTACAGGGCGCAATTCACCCCTCCACTTT | CASSESTGRNSPLHF
TRBJ2-1 | TRBV30 | - | - | TGTGCCTGGAATCCCAGGGCCTACACCGCATGGGGGGAGTACTACAATGAGCAGTTCTTC | CAWNPRAYTAWGEYYNEQFF
TRBJ2-7 | TRBV6-1 | - | - | TGTGCTAGCAGTGAAAGACAGTCCGCTAGCGAGCAGTACTTC | CASSERQSASEQYF
TRBJ1-3 | TRBV21-1 | - | - | TGTGCCAGCAGCAAATCTCGAGTAGTGGGAATCGATGGCACCATATATTTT | CASSKSRVVGIDGTIYF
TRBJ1-1 | TRBV5-1 | few | - | TGCGCCAGCAGCTTGGTCGGGGGGCCCACTGAAGCTTTCTTT | CASSLVGGPTEAFF
TRBJ1-5 | TRBV10-3 | - | TRBD1 | TGTGCCATCAGTGAGGGACAGGAGAATCAGCCCCAGCATTTT | CAISEGQENQPQHF
TRBJ2-7 | TRBV6-1 | - | TRBD2 | TGTGCCAGCAACCAAGCGGGAGGTCCCTACGAGCAGTACTTC | CASNQAGGPYEQYF
TRBJ1-1 | TRBV18 | - | - | TGTGCCAGCTCACCACCGGCCCCGAACACTGAAGCTTTCTTT | CASSPPAPNTEAFF
TRBJ2-2 | TRBV5-1 | - | - | TGCGCCAGCAGCCTTCTTTTTACCGGGGAGCTGTTTTTT | CASSLLFTGELFF
TRBJ1-1 | TRBV28 | - | - | TGTGCCAGCAGTTTTACGATTGGGATAACTCAAGCTTTCTTT | CASSFTIGITQAFF
TRBJ1-2 | TRBV7-9 | - | - | TGTGCCAGCAGCCCCAGTGAGATGCGGGAGCGCGGCTACACCTTC | CASSPSEMRERGYTF